The present TCR beta chain was sequenced within a study of shared clonotypes between healthy human individuals. J gave up 5 bases and V 4 bases, and 5 bases lay outside the gene matches. This CDR3 region has 13 residues. CDR1 and CDR2 from the germline V gene are SGDLS and YYNGEE. The assay was immunoSEQ multiplex PCR, and TCRdb's table has in-frame clones only and misses some. The sample holds about 2.4 million clones, approximately 90% seen once. The material sequenced was naive CD4+ T cells sorted from blood. Subset: CD45RA+ positively selected. V usage is TRBV9 and J usage is TRBJ1-2, with 7 bases fitting TRBD1. The TCR was taken from a man aged 18 to 30 in good health. The chain's CDR3 is CASSQGEMYGYTF. The DNA of the CDR3 is TGTGCCAGCAGCCAGGGGGAGATGTATGGCTACACCTTC.